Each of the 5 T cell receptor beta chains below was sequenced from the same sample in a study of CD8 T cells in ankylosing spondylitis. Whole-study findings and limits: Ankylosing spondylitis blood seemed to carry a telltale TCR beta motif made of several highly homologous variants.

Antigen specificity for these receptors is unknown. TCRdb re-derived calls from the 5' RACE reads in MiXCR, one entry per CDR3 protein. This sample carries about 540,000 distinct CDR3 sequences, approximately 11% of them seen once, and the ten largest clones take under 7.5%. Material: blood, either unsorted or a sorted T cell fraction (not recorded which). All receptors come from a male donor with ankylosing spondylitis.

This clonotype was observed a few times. The chain's CDR3 is CASSTSGYTGELFF. The DNA for the CDR3 is TGTGCCAGCAGTACTAGCGGATATACCGGGGAGCTGTTTTTT. This rearrangement joins TRBV12-3 or TRBV12-4 to TRBJ2-2; 8 bases are a match to TRBD2. This CDR3 region has 14 residues. The junction had 4 bases not matched to a gene; V was cut back by 5 bases and J by 5 bases.

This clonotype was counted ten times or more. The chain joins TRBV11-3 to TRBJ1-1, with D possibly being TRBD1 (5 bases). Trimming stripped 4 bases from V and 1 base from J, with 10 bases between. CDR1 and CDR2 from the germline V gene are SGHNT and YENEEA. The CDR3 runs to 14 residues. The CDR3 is CASSYEDTNTEAFF. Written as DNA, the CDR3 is TGTGCCAGCAGCTACGAGGACACGAACACTGAAGCTTTCTTT.

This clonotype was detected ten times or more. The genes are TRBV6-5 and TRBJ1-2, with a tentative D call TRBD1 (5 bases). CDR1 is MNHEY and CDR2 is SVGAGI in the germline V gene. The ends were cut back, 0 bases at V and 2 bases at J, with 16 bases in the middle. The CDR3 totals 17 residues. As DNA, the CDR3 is TGTGCCAGCAGTTACTCGAGGAGGGCAGGGTTGAACTATGGCTACACCTTC. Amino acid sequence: CASSYSRRAGLNYGYTF.

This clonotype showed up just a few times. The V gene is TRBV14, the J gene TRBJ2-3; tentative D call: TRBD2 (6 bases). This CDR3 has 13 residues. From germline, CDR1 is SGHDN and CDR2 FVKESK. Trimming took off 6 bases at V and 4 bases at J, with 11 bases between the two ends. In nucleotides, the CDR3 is TGTGCCAGCAGTCCGACTAGTCCAGATACGCAGTATTTT. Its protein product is CASSPTSPDTQYF.

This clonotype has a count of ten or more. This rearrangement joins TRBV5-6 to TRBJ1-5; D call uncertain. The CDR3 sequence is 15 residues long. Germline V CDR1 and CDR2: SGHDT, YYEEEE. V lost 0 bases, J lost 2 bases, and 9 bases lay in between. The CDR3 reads CASSLAPGGNQPQHF. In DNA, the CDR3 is TGTGCCAGCAGCTTGGCCCCCGGGGGCAATCAGCCCCAGCATTTT.